These 8 T cell receptor beta chains came from one sample sequenced in a study of OX40 agonist ivuxolimab in advanced cancers. Repertoires were generated with immunoSEQ multiplex PCR, while TCRdb's copy carries only in-frame clones and drops some. The sample contains under 85,000 clones, 87% of which appear only once. The input for sequencing was CD4+ or CD8+ T cells sorted from blood, taken in a trial of the OX40 agonist ivuxolimab. These receptors all come from an adult with an advanced solid tumor such as melanoma, head and neck, liver or kidney cancer.

A single count supports this clone. Other DNA sequences from this sample encode an identical CDR3 as well. The chain uses TRBV6-6 and TRBJ1-5, with D uncertain. Germline V lookup: CDR1 MNHNY, CDR2 SVGAGI (reference sequence). This CDR3 is 15 amino acids long. Trimming left V 1 base short and J 2 bases short, with 9 bases between. The chain's CDR3 is CASSYLAVGNQPQHF. For the CDR3, the DNA is TGTGCCAGCAGTTACTTAGCGGTAGGCAATCAGCCCCAGCATTTT.

The chain links TRBV7-7 to TRBJ2-3; no clear D. The CDR3 has 15 residues. V dropped 1 base and J dropped 8 bases, with 16 bases sitting between them. Per the germline V gene, CDR1 is SSHAT and CDR2 is FNYEAQ (reference sequence). The CDR3: CASSLEGPGLGTQYF. CDR3 bases: TGTGCCAGCAGCTTAGAGGGCCCCGGGTTGGGTACGCAGTATTTT.

V usage is TRBV6-5 and J usage is TRBJ2-5, with TRBD1 as a possible D gene (6 bases). CDR1 is MNHEY and CDR2 is SVGAGI in the germline V gene. This CDR3 region has 14 residues. With 5 bases removed from V and 0 bases from J, the gap between germline ends came to 10 bases. The CDR3 loop is CASSKDRNQETQYF. The CDR3 DNA reads as TGTGCCAGCAGTAAAGACAGGAACCAAGAGACCCAGTACTTC.

The chain couples TRBV10-3 to TRBJ2-7; D may be TRBD2 (6 bases). The germline V gene has CDR1 ENHRY and CDR2 SYGVKD. The V end lost 10 bases, the J end lost 1 base, and 14 bases lay between the germline ends. This CDR3 spans 13 amino acids. The CDR3 DNA reads TGTGCCAATGCGGTTGGAGGGTCCTACGAGCAGTACTTC. This sequence encodes CANAVGGSYEQYF.

Of note for this clone: One end of the junction does not line up with germline, which may come from a read error. The chain couples TRBV12-5 to TRBJ1-2, with 10 bases aligning to TRBD1. From germline, CDR1 is LGHNT and CDR2 FRNRAP. The CDR3 extends over 13 amino acids. CDR3 loop: CASGDGTGAGYTF. CDR3 coding DNA: TGTGCCAGTGGGGACGGGACAGGGGCTGGCTACACCTTC.

This rearrangement joins TRBV29-1 to TRBJ2-3, with 9 positions matching TRBD1. The junction had 5 bases not matched to a gene; V was cut back by 5 bases and J by 2 bases. The CDR3 contains 14 residues. The germline V gene has CDR1 SQVTM and CDR2 ANQGSEA. The CDR3 nucleotides read TGCAGCGTTCAGGACAGGGGCTTCACAGATACGCAGTATTTT. Translating gives CSVQDRGFTDTQYF.

This chain uses TRBV27 with TRBJ2-1, with 7 nucleotides matching TRBD1. This CDR3 is 12 amino acids long. Germline CDR1 MNHEY, CDR2 SMNVEV (reference sequence). The V segment lost 5 bases and the J segment 16 bases; nucleotides outside the gene matches: 11. The CDR3 sequence is CASSPSGTVIFF. The CDR3 region has the DNA TGTGCCAGCAGTCCCTCCGGGACAGTGATTTTCTTC.

This chain uses TRBV10-2 with TRBJ1-5; 7 positions agree with TRBD1. The CDR3 spans 14 residues. With 6 bases clipped from V and 3 bases from J, the junction kept 5 bases outside the gene matches. Germline CDR1 and CDR2: WSHSY and SAAADI. CDR3 DNA: TGCGCCAGCAGCACACAGGGGTTCAATCAGCCCCAGCATTTT. Encoded protein: CASSTQGFNQPQHF.